The 18 T cell receptor beta chains below all came from one sample that was sequenced in a study of shared clonotypes between healthy human individuals. The method was immunoSEQ multiplex PCR; TCRdb's version includes in-frame clones alone and lacks a portion of them. Among some 630,000 clones, about three quarters were seen once, and the ten largest hold approximately 1.8%. The sample comprised memory CD4+ T cells sorted from blood. Subset specified: CD45RA-negative fraction. The origin of the receptors is a woman aged 25-40 years in good health.

DNA of the CDR3: TGTGCCAGCAGTGAGGGTAGGGATGGCAGTGGCTACACCTTC. Amino acid sequence: CASSEGRDGSGYTF. This chain joins TRBV6-1 and TRBJ1-2, with D unresolved. The CDR3 runs to 14 residues. V was trimmed by 3 bases and J by 7 bases, leaving 15 bases between them. The germline V gene encodes CDR1 MNHNS and CDR2 SASEGT.

For this clone: One base separates it from a far larger clone, so it is likely a read error. This chain uses TRBV7-3 with TRBJ1-4; 9 positions agree with TRBD1. This CDR3 comprises 14 residues. Germline V gene data show CDR1 as SGHTA and CDR2 as FQGTGA. V was pared by 5 bases and J by 8 bases, with 6 bases of the junction left unmatched. The CDR3 protein is CASSRGQGNEKLFF. CDR3 DNA: TGTGCCAGCAGCCGAGGACAGGGGAACGAAAAACTGTTTTTT.

DNA for the CDR3: TGTGCCATCAGTGAGAGTAGCGAGCAGTACTTC. It codes for CAISESSEQYF. The rearrangement links TRBV10-3 to TRBJ2-7; D remains unclear. CDR3 length: 11 amino acids. CDR1 and CDR2 (germline): ENHRY, SYGVKD. The V gene lost 2 bases and the J gene lost 6 bases, with 5 bases spanning the gap.

The chain recombines TRBV7-7 with TRBJ2-5, with D possibly TRBD1 on 6 matching bases. Germline V CDR1 and CDR2: SSHAT, FNYEAQ (reference sequence). Trimming left V 5 bases short and J 1 base short, with 11 bases between. This CDR3 region has 14 residues. CDR3 in amino acids: CASSQGTTQETQYF. CDR3 sequence (DNA): TGTGCCAGCAGCCAAGGGACAACCCAAGAGACCCAGTACTTC.

The chain links TRBV7-8 to TRBJ1-4; the match to TRBD1 covers 8 bases. Trimming took 1 base from V and 17 from J; bases not matched to a gene: 9. From germline, CDR1 is SGHVS and CDR2 FQNEAQ. This CDR3 has 13 amino acids. The DNA for the CDR3 is TGTGCCAGCAGCTTAGGGACAGGGCCTAACACTTTTTTT. The encoded protein is CASSLGTGPNTFF.

The chain uses TRBV5-1 and TRBJ1-2; 7 nucleotides agree with TRBD1. Germline V gene sequence: CDR1 SGHRS, CDR2 YFSETQ. The CDR3 has 13 amino acids. Trimming at V came to 5 bases and at J to 2 bases, leaving 3 bases not matched to a gene. The CDR3 loop is CASRLDRNYGYTF. For the CDR3, the DNA is TGCGCCAGCAGGCTGGACAGGAACTATGGCTACACCTTC.

A note on this clone: Different DNA sequences within this sample yield the same CDR3. This chain connects TRBV6-5 to TRBJ2-7; 11 positions agree with TRBD2. With V trimmed by 6 bases and J by 4 bases, 5 bases remained unmatched. Germline assignment: CDR1 MNHEY and CDR2 SVGAGI. The CDR3 is 14 amino acids. The CDR3 DNA follows: TGTGCCAGCAGCTATAGCGGGAGGGGTTACGAGCAGTACTTC. Encoded protein: CASSYSGRGYEQYF.

This chain joins TRBV28 and TRBJ1-5; TRBD1 is a possible D gene (6 bases). Germline CDR1 MDHEN, CDR2 SYDVKM. The CDR3 sequence is 14 residues long. Trimming pared 5 bases from V and 7 bases from J, leaving 15 bases between. CDR3 in amino acids: CASSRGGRHQPQHF. Written as DNA, the CDR3 is TGTGCCAGCAGTAGAGGGGGGAGACACCAGCCCCAGCATTTT.

This clone appeared once. The V gene is TRBV4-1, the J gene TRBJ1-1; D uncertain. Germline values: CDR1 MGHRA, CDR2 YSYEKL. The germline V and J ends were trimmed by 7 bases and 0 bases, with 15 bases remaining between them. The CDR3 has 15 amino acids. The CDR3 region is CASMRRPEMNTEAFF. The DNA of the CDR3 is TGCGCCAGCATGAGACGACCGGAAATGAACACTGAAGCTTTCTTT.

The chain links TRBV5-1 to TRBJ2-1, with TRBD1 identical over 7 bases. The CDR3 is 15 residues long. Germline loops: CDR1 SGHRS, CDR2 YFSETQ. V shed 2 bases, J shed 4 bases, and the junction held 6 bases outside the gene matches. DNA for the CDR3: TGCGCCAGCAGCTTTACAGGGGACCCTTACAATGAGCAGTTCTTC. Amino acids: CASSFTGDPYNEQFF.

The chain links TRBV6-5 to TRBJ1-2, with 7 bases matching TRBD1. Germline CDR1 and CDR2: MNHEY and SVGAGI. This CDR3 is built from 14 residues. J gave up 4 bases and V 5 bases, and 7 bases lay outside the gene matches. The CDR3 nucleotides read TGTGCCAGCAGTCGCCGACAGGGTACCTATGGCTACACCTTC. Its translation: CASSRRQGTYGYTF.

This clone was counted once. The chain employs TRBV27 and TRBJ2-7, with TRBD1 as a possible D gene (6 bases). The CDR3 is 12 residues long. V was shortened by 5 bases and J by 5 bases, with 10 bases between the two germline ends. Germline loops: CDR1 MNHEY, CDR2 SMNVEV (reference sequence). This CDR3 is CASSPTGNEQYF. The CDR3 DNA sequence: TGTGCCAGCAGTCCCACAGGGAACGAGCAGTACTTC.

The V gene is TRBV7-2, the J gene TRBJ1-1, with D perhaps TRBD1 (6 bases). CDR3 length: 15 residues. CDR1 is SGHTA, CDR2 FQGNSA, per germline. With 1 base removed from V and 4 bases from J, the gap between germline ends came to 13 bases. The CDR3 is CASSLDSAGATEAFF. CDR3 DNA: TGTGCCAGCAGCTTAGATTCGGCAGGGGCCACTGAAGCTTTCTTT. Using reference TRBV7-2 and TRBJ1-1 for the parts outside the CDR3, the full variable domain is GAGVSQSPSNKVTEKGKDVELRCDPISGHTALYWYRQSLGQGLEFLIYFQGNSAPDKSGLPSDRFSAERTGGSVSTLTIQRTQQEDSAVYLCASSLDSAGATEAFFGQGTRLTVV.

The rearrangement uses TRBV6-5 and TRBJ2-5, with 8 nucleotides matching TRBD2. The length of the CDR3 is 14 residues. From germline, CDR1 is MNHEY and CDR2 SVGAGI. V gave up 5 bases and J gave up 11 bases; unmatched junction bases: 13. CDR3 amino acids: CASSEGTRSGEQYF. DNA of the CDR3: TGTGCCAGCAGTGAAGGGACTAGATCAGGAGAGCAGTACTTC.

The table lists this clone with many counts. The chain has TRBV5-4 and TRBJ2-2; 7 positions match TRBD1. CDR1 and CDR2 from the germline V gene are SGHNT and YYREEE (reference sequence). The J segment lost 3 bases and the V segment lost 2 bases, leaving 7 bases of the junction unmatched. The CDR3 length is 16 residues. CDR3 amino acids: CASSLSFGTDTGELFF. The DNA of the CDR3 is TGTGCCAGCAGCTTAAGCTTTGGGACAGACACCGGGGAGCTGTTTTTT.

The chain carries TRBV7-2 and TRBJ2-5; tentatively, D is TRBD2 (6 bases). CDR1 and CDR2 from the germline V gene are SGHTA and FQGNSA. V was cut by 5 bases and J by 11 bases, with 21 bases left in between. The CDR3 covers 14 residues. In DNA, the CDR3 is TGTGCCAGCAGCCGACGGACATTATCGGGGGAGCAGTACTTC. Its translation is CASSRRTLSGEQYF.

This chain joins TRBV28 and TRBJ1-2, with D possibly matching TRBD1 (5 bases). The CDR3 is 14 residues long. The V gene's germline CDR1 is MDHEN and CDR2 SYDVKM. Trimming pared 7 bases from V and 3 bases from J, leaving 15 bases between. In DNA, the CDR3 is TGTGCCAGCACCGGGGACGGTGACTACTATGGCTACACCTTC. It translates to CASTGDGDYYGYTF.

The chain links TRBV5-4 to TRBJ2-1, with no clear D. Trimming stripped 4 bases from V and 5 bases from J, with 4 bases between. The V gene's germline CDR1 is SGHNT and CDR2 YYREEE (reference sequence). CDR3 size: 11 residues. CDR3 bases: TGTGCCAGCAGCCTAGACAATGAGCAGTTCTTC. This encodes CASSLDNEQFF. Combining the CDR3 with reference TRBV5-4 and TRBJ2-1 gives the whole variable domain ETGVTQSPTHLIKTRGQQVTLRCSSQSGHNTVSWYQQALGQGPQFIFQYYREEENGRGNFPPRFSGLQFPNYSSELNVNALELDDSALYLCASSLDNEQFFGPGTRLTVL.